These T cell receptor beta chains were read from a single sample in a study of CD8 T cells in Susac syndrome. TCRdb itself ran the immunoSEQ multiplex PCR reads through MiXCR, one entry per CDR3 protein. The sample has about 190,000 distinct CDR3 sequences; roughly 91% are singletons. Material for sequencing was CD4+ T cells from PBMCs. The receptors were gathered from a human donor with Susac syndrome. Both conserved end residues are part of each CDR3. The order of the fields is V gene, J gene, CDR3 protein.

v_gene: TRBV25-1; j_gene: TRBJ1-1; CDR3aa: CASSTNYLNTEAFF
v_gene: TRBV20-1; j_gene: TRBJ1-2; CDR3aa: CSASSENYGYTF
v_gene: TRBV11-3; j_gene: TRBJ1-5; CDR3aa: CASSLAWRAGQPQHF
v_gene: TRBV11-2; j_gene: TRBJ2-5; CDR3aa: CASSWGRGETQYF
v_gene: TRBV30; j_gene: TRBJ1-1; CDR3aa: CAWSRNMNTEAFF
v_gene: TRBV28; j_gene: TRBJ1-1; CDR3aa: CASSLDHGQGEAFF
v_gene: TRBV20-1; j_gene: TRBJ2-1; CDR3aa: CSAEGARYNEQFF
v_gene: TRBV9; j_gene: TRBJ2-7; CDR3aa: CASSRRERYEQYF
v_gene: TRBV29-1; j_gene: TRBJ1-1; CDR3aa: CSARGQGNTEAFF
v_gene: TRBV14; j_gene: TRBJ2-7; CDR3aa: CASSQEKRELWYEQYF
v_gene: TRBV5-4; j_gene: TRBJ2-6; CDR3aa: CASSLAGAGANVLTF
v_gene: TRBV12-3/TRBV12-4; j_gene: TRBJ2-5; CDR3aa: CASRSDRFGVEETQYF
v_gene: TRBV19; j_gene: TRBJ1-1; CDR3aa: CASSMKGGPTEAFF
v_gene: TRBV28; j_gene: TRBJ2-3; CDR3aa: CASGRDTQYF
v_gene: TRBV5-4; j_gene: TRBJ2-5; CDR3aa: CASSPAGGQETQYF
v_gene: TRBV19; j_gene: TRBJ2-1; CDR3aa: CASRLGRGPYNEQFF
v_gene: TRBV2; j_gene: TRBJ1-3; CDR3aa: CASRRLRPTPSGNTIYF
v_gene: TRBV7-2; j_gene: TRBJ2-6; CDR3aa: CASSLGQGSGANVLTF
v_gene: TRBV5-4; j_gene: TRBJ2-1; CDR3aa: CASSPTGTGYNEQFF
v_gene: TRBV6-6; j_gene: TRBJ1-2; CDR3aa: CASSPGSVYGYTF
v_gene: TRBV5-1; j_gene: TRBJ2-7; CDR3aa: CASSLSGSAYEQYF
v_gene: TRBV4-2; j_gene: TRBJ2-7; CDR3aa: CASSQPGQGTYEQYF